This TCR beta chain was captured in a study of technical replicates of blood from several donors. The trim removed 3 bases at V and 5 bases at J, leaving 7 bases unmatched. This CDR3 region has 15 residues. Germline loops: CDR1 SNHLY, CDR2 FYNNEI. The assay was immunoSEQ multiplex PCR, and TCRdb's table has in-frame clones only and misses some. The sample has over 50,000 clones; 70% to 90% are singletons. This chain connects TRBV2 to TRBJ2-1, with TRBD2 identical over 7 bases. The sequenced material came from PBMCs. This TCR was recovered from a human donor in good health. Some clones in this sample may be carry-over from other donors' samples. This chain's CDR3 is CASSDRLAVDNEQFF. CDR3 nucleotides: TGTGCCAGCAGTGACCGACTAGCTGTTGACAATGAGCAGTTCTTC.